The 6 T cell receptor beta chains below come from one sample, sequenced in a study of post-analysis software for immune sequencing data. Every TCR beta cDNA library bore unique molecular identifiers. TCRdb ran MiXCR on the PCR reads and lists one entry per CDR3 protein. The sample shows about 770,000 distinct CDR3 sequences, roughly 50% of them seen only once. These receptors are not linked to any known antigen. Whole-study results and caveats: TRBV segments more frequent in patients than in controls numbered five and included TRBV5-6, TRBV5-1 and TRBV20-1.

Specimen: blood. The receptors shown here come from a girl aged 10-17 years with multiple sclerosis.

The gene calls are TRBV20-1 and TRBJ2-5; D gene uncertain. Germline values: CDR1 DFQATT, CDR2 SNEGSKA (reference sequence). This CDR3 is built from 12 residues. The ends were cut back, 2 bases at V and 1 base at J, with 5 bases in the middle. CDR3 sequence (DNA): TGCAGTGCTAGAAGAGTCCAAGAGACCCAGTACTTC. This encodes CSARRVQETQYF.

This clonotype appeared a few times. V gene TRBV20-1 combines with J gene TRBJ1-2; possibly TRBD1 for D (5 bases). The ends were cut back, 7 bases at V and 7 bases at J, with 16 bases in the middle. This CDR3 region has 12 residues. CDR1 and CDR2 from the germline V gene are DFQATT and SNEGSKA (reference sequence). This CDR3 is CSGRGIPSGYTF. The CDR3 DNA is TGCAGTGGAAGGGGAATTCCTAGTGGCTACACCTTC.

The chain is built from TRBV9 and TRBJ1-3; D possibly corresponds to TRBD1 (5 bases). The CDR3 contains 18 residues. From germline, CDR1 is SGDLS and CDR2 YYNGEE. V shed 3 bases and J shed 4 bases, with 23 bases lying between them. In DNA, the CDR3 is TGTGCCAGCAGCGCCCGCTCGGGACCCCCCCAATCGGGAAACACCATATATTTT. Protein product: CASSARSGPPQSGNTIYF.

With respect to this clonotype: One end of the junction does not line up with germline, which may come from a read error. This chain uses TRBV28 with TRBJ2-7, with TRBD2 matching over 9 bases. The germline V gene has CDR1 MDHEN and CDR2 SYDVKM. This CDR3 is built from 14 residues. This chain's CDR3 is CVSGFSGRTDEQYF. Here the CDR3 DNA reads TGTGTCAGCGGATTTAGCGGGAGAACCGACGAGCAGTACTTC. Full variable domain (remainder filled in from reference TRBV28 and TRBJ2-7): DVKVTQSSRYLVKRTGEKVFLECVQDMDHENMFWYRQDPGLGLRLIYFSYDVKMKEKGDIPEGYSVSREKKERFSLILESASTNQTSMYLCVSGFSGRTDEQYFGPGTRLTVT.

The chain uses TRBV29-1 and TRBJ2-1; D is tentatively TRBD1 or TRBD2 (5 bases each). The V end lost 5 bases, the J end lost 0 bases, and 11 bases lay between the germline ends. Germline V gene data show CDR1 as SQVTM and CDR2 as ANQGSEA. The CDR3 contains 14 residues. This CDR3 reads CSVSGTGSYNEQFF. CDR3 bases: TGCAGCGTTTCCGGGACGGGCTCCTACAATGAGCAGTTCTTC.

CDR3 protein: CASSLYEGGQGYGYTF. CDR3 DNA: TGTGCCAGCAGTTTATACGAGGGGGGACAGGGCTATGGCTACACCTTC. The V call is TRBV28, the J call TRBJ1-2; 9 bases are shared with TRBD1. J was trimmed by 4 bases and V by 1 base; bases with no gene match: 7. Germline values: CDR1 MDHEN, CDR2 SYDVKM. The length of the CDR3 is 16 residues.